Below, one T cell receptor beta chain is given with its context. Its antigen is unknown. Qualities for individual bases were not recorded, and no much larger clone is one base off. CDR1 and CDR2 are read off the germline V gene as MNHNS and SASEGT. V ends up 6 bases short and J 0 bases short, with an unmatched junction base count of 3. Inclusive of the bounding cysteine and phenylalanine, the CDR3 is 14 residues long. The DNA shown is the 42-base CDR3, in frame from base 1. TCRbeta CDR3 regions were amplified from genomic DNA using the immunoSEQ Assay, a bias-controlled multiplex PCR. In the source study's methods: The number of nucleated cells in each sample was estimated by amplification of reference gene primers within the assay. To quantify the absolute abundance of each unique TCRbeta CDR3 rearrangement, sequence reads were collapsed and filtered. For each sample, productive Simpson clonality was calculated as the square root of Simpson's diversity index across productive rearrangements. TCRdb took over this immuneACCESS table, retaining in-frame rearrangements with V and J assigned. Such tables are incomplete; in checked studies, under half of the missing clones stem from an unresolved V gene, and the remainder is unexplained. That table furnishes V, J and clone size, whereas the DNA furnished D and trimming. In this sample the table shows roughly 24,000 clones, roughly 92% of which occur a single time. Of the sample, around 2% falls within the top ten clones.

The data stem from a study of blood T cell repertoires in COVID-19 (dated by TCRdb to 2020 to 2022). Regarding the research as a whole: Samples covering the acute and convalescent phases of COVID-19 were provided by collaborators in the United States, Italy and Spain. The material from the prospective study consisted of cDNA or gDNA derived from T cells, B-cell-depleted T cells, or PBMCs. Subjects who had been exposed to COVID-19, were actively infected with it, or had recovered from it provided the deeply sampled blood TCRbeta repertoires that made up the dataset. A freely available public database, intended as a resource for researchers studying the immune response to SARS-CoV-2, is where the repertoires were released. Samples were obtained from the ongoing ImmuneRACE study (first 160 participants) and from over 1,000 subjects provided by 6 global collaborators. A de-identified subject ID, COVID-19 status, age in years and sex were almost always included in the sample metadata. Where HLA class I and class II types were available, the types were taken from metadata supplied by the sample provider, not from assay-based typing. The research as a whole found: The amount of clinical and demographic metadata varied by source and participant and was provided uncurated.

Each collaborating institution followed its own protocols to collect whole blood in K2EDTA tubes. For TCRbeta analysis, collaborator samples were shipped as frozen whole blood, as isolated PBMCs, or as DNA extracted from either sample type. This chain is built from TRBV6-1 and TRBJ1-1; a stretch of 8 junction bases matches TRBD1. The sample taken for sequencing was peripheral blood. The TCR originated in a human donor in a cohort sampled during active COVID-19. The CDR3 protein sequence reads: CASSSRGLNTEAFF. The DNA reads TGTGCCAGCAGCTCCAGGGGGCTGAACACTGAAGCTTTCTTT.